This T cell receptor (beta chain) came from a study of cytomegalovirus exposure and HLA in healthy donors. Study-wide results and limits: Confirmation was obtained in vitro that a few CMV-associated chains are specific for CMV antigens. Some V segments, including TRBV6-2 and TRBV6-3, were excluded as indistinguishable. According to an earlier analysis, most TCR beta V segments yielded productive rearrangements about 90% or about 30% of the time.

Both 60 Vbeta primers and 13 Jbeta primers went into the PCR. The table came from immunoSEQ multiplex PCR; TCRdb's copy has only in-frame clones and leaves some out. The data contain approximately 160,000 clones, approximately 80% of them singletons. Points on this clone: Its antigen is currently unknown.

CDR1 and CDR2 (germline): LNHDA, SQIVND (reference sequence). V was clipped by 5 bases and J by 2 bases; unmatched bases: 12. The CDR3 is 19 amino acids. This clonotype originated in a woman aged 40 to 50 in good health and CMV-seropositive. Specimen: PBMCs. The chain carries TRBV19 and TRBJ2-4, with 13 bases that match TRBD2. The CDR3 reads CASSSPPRGLAGPKNIQYF. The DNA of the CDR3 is TGTGCCAGTAGTTCACCACCCCGGGGACTAGCGGGGCCCAAAAACATTCAGTACTTC.